The T cell receptor (beta chain) described here comes from a study of PD-1 blockade in classical Hodgkin lymphoma. Findings of the study overall: What caused the repertoire differences, perhaps disease activity or prior therapy, remains undefined. Reports indicated that newly diagnosed patients had lower baseline TCR diversity than healthy donors did.

The time point here: cycle 4 day 1 (C4D1), after 6 weeks of nivolumab. Every patient had relapsed following autologous stem cell transplantation, and cohorts differed in brentuximab vedotin exposure. A word on this clone: Antigen unknown.

Sequencing was performed with immunoSEQ multiplex PCR; in TCRdb, only in-frame clones are kept and a portion is missing. Of some 48,000 clones listed, approximately 80% are singletons. The TCR comes from a human donor with classical Hodgkin lymphoma. The sample in question was peripheral blood mononuclear cells (PBMCs), obtained before the fourth cycle of nivolumab.

CDR3 sequence: CASAGGAKGELFF. In nucleotides, the CDR3 is TGTGCCAGTGCGGGAGGGGCCAAGGGGGAGCTGTTTTTT. The chain couples TRBV7-3 to TRBJ2-2, with 9 nucleotides matching TRBD2. Germline CDR1 and CDR2: SGHTA and FQGTGA. The V and J ends lost 9 bases and 8 bases, in that order; junction bases with no gene match: 7. The CDR3 contains 13 residues. The variable domain in full, completed from reference TRBV7-3 and TRBJ2-2, reads GAGVSQTPSNKVTEKGKYVELRCDPISGHTALYWYRQSLGQGPEFLIYFQGTGAADDSGLPNDRFFAVRPEGSVSTLKIQRTERGDSAVYLCASAGGAKGELFFGEGSRLTVL.